This T cell receptor (beta chain) was recorded in a study of T cells in Graves' hyperthyroidism and ophthalmopathy (dated by TCRdb to between 2018 and 2021). Study-level background: A discovery cohort of around 100 patients, approximately 45 with Graves' ophthalmopathy and roughly 59 with stable Graves' hyperthyroidism, was used to find distinguishing TCR V-J signatures. The study also compared thyroid tissue and blood T-cell repertoires from over 5 Graves' hyperthyroidism patients. After sampling, hyperthyroidism patients received methimazole starting at 30 mg daily, and ophthalmopathy patients received high-dose intravenous methylprednisolone. Whether ophthalmopathy could be predicted prospectively was tested in an independent validation cohort made up of under 20 hyperthyroidism patients plus 17 patients who later progressed to ophthalmopathy. The 100 discovery patients were randomly split 7:3 into training and test sets. The paper reports TCR Vbeta CDR3 sequencing of over 120 peripheral blood samples: approximately 41 ophthalmopathy, approximately 74 hyperthyroidism and around 17 progressor patients. Results the study describes overall, beyond this receptor: No statistical method was used to fix the sample size in advance, and group allocation was not hidden from the investigators. Most expanded thyroid clonotypes (frequency above 0.001) were also detected in blood, suggesting blood repertoires may reflect thyroid immune responses. A model built on a 13 V-J signature distinguished ophthalmopathy from stable hyperthyroidism, reaching about 88% sensitivity and under 84% specificity in cross-validation and 80%/75% in testing. During validation, the model predicted progression to ophthalmopathy a median of approximately 6 months ahead of onset, with roughly 65% sensitivity and 72.22% specificity.

A note on this clonotype: The antigen it binds to is not known. Base qualities are not recorded, but no much larger clone differs from it by a single base.

The study excluded patients with uncontrolled infections, other autoimmune diseases, pregnancy or lactation. Diagnoses were established on the basis of clinical symptoms, serum thyroxine and TRAb, thyroid ultrasound, and orbital computed tomography. Trizol reagent was used to extract total RNA, and RNA quality was then checked on an Agilent 2100 Bioanalyzer. Counted from cysteine to phenylalanine, this CDR3 has 16 amino acids. Of all the DNA, just the CDR3 is kept, 48 bases in frame from base 1. CDR1 LNHDA and CDR2 SQIVND are derived from the germline V gene (reference sequence). Ends trimmed: V by 3 bases, J by 2 bases; bases unmatched to a gene: 8. Amplification of TCR beta CDR3 regions was carried out from RNA transcripts. The first round of RT-PCR for the TCR CDR3 was performed with the HTBI primer set and the Qiagen OneStep RT-PCR kit. Libraries were constructed in a second round of multiplex PCR, after which size selection and purification were carried out. Paired-end sequencing of the libraries was performed with 100 bp reads on an Illumina HiSeq2000. The study's processing was this. Raw data were processed with SOAPnuke, discarding reads with adapters, uncalled bases, mean Phred below 15, or no exact constant-primer or identifier match. COPE v1.2.5 was used to merge the high-quality paired reads, and each unique nucleotide sequence was defined as a clonotype. MiTCR v1.1 was used to align the clonotypes against IMGT TRBV, TRBD and TRBJ reference segments. Analysis was restricted to V-J combinations with a frequency above 0.0001, which covered roughly 99% of repertoires. A TCS score was defined as the ratio between F50 (clonal expansion) and ExV (chaos), using BLOSUM62-based TCRdist between CDR3 peptides within each V-J. Welch's t-statistics and random forest reduced 514 V-J features to roughly 13, which were used in a naive Bayes classifier (R e1071). The similarity between thyroid and blood repertoires was quantified using the Morisita-Horn index. Using fastp trimming at Q25 and MiXCR clonotype assembly, TCRdb reanalyzed the public sequencing data and kept in-frame beta chains. Each record represents a unique CDR3 protein, reported with the most common genes and DNA among its rows. Here the V and J calls rest on TCRdb's processing, not on the authors' analysis. This sample gives 600,000 to 700,000 distinct CDR3 sequences in total; approximately 42% of them show up just once. Of the sample, about 7.7% falls within the top ten clones.

Sequences were obtained from peripheral blood or thyroid tissue (not recorded which). The receptor's source is an adult man with Graves' disease, either hyperthyroidism or ophthalmopathy (not recorded which). In this chain, TRBV19 is recombined with TRBJ2-5; TRBD2 fits 8 bases in the junction. The nucleotide sequence reads as follows: TGTGCCAGTAGTATGGCCGGGAGGGGGATTCAAGAGACCCAGTACTTC. It encodes CASSMAGRGIQETQYF.